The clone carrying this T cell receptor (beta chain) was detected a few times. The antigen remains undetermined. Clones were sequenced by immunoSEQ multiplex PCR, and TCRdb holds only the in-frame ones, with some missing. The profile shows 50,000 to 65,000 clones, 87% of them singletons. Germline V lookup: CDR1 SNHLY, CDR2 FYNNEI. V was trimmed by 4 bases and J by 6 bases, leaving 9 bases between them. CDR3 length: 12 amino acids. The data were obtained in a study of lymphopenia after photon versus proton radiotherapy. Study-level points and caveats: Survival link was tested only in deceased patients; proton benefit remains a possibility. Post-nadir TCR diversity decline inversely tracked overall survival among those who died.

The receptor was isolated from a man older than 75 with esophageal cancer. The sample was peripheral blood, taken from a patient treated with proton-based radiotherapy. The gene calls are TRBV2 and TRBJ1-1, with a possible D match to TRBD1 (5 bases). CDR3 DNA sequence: TGTGCCAGCAGTGCGAGGACATCTGAAGCTTTCTTT. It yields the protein CASSARTSEAFF.